The source of this TCR beta chain is a study of blood T cell repertoires in COVID-19. Across the study: Samples of COVID-19 (acute and convalescent) were obtained from the United States, Italy and Spain. The analysed material was cDNA or gDNA that came from T cells, B-cell-depleted T cells, or PBMCs.

V lost 4 bases and J lost 6; bases outside the gene matches: 9. CDR1 and CDR2 from the germline V gene are SGHRS and YFSETQ. CDR3 size: 15 residues. In the original analysis: By means of reference gene primer amplification, nucleated cell counts were estimated. Clones were sequenced by immunoSEQ multiplex PCR, and TCRdb holds only the in-frame ones, with some missing. V and J calls plus clone size are reproduced from that table; the DNA served to infer D and trimming. The sample records some 200,000 clones, approximately 80% being singletons. Sample: peripheral blood. The origin of this receptor is a human donor in a cohort sampled during active COVID-19. The V and J genes are TRBV5-1 and TRBJ2-1; 8 bases align to TRBD2. CDR3 amino acids: CASSPGLAGVNEQFF. The DNA for the CDR3 is TGCGCCAGCAGCCCAGGGCTAGCGGGCGTCAATGAGCAGTTCTTC.